The 5 T cell receptor beta chains below were found in one sample sequenced in a study of technical replicates of blood from several donors (dated by TCRdb to 2016 to 2017). Receptors were amplified or captured by the immunoSEQ multiplex PCR assay. Here the immuneACCESS table is served through TCRdb, limited to in-frame sequences with V and J called. Missing clones are a known gap in these copies; in checked studies unresolved V genes cover under half, and the rest lacks a known reason. For this sample there are about 82,000 clones; just over 95% appear just once. Of the sample, about 0.41% is held by the ten largest clones. Input material: T cells isolated from PBMCs. The receptor source for this set is a human donor in good health.

The rearrangement joins TRBV29-1 to TRBJ2-4; tentatively, D is TRBD1 (6 bases). CDR1 SQVTM and CDR2 ANQGSEA come from the germline V gene. With 3 bases removed from V and 0 bases from J, the gap between germline ends came to 18 bases. CDR3 length: 17 residues. The CDR3 region has the DNA TGCAGCGTTGATACAGGGCGAGCCCATCTAGCCAAAAACATTCAGTACTTC. This sequence encodes CSVDTGRAHLAKNIQYF.

CDR3 in amino acids: CASSLERAGSYEQYF. The CDR3 coding sequence is TGTGCCAGCAGCTTGGAACGAGCGGGATCCTACGAGCAGTACTTC. The chain joins TRBV5-5 to TRBJ2-7, with TRBD2 matching over 7 bases. With 0 bases clipped from V and 1 base from J, the junction kept 4 bases outside the gene matches. CDR1 and CDR2 from the germline V gene are SGHKS and YYEKEE (reference sequence). The CDR3 is 15 residues long. Filled out from reference TRBV5-5 and TRBJ2-7, the complete variable domain reads DAGVTQSPTHLIKTRGQQVTLRCSPISGHKSVSWYQQVLGQGPQFIFQYYEKEERGRGNFPDRFSARQFPNYSSELNVNALLLGDSALYLCASSLERAGSYEQYFGPGTRLTVT.

This chain links TRBV27 with TRBJ1-4, with 7 bases identical to TRBD1. V lost 6 bases and J lost 2; bases outside the gene matches: 6. The germline V gene encodes CDR1 MNHEY and CDR2 SMNVEV (reference sequence). The CDR3 consists of 15 residues. In DNA form, the CDR3 reads TGTGCCAGCAGCACTGAACAGGGGACTAATGAAAAACTGTTTTTT. Protein sequence: CASSTEQGTNEKLFF.

This sequence joins TRBV9 and TRBJ1-1, with D perhaps TRBD1 (6 bases). Germline V gene lookup returns CDR1 SGDLS and CDR2 YYNGEE. CDR3 length: 11 amino acids. Trimming pared 4 bases from V and 8 bases from J, leaving 9 bases between. CDR3 loop: CASSSTGEAFF. CDR3 DNA: TGTGCCAGCAGCTCAACAGGGGAAGCTTTCTTT.

V is TRBV2 and J is TRBJ2-1, with D tentatively TRBD2 (5 bases). The ends were cut back, 0 bases at V and 5 bases at J, with 17 bases in the middle. The CDR3 runs 17 residues. CDR1 is SNHLY and CDR2 is FYNNEI in the germline V gene. The CDR3 spells CASSEALFRTFNNEQFF. Written as DNA, the CDR3 is TGTGCCAGCAGTGAAGCGCTTTTTAGGACTTTCAACAATGAGCAGTTCTTC.